This T cell receptor (beta chain) was observed in a study of CXCR3-negative and CXCR3-positive naive CD8 T cells. Broader study findings: Whereas both naive subsets had comparably high diversity, memory CD8+ cells had much lower diversity. TRB CDR3 properties were used to infer TCR strength, and surface CD5 was comparable between naive subsets.

The length of the CDR3 is 15 residues. Looked up from germline, CDR1 is SQVTM and CDR2 is ANQGSEA. Each CD8+ T cell subset was flow-sorted in triplicate. Every sort contained 300,000 or so cells. cDNA libraries for TRB were generated by 5' RACE incorporating UMI labels. With the 5' RACE reads reprocessed, TCRdb shows one record per CDR3 protein and no DNA. The table lists about 82,000 distinct CDR3 sequences. On this clonotype: Its antigen remains unidentified.

Sequenced sample: naive CXCR3- CD8+ T cells from blood. Sample subset: CD45RO-CCR7+CD27+CD95- naive CD8+ T cells lacking CXCR3 (TNR3-). The genes are TRBV29-1 and TRBJ2-1. This receptor was obtained from a human donor in good health. Some clones in this sample may be carry-over from other donors' samples. CDR3 amino acids: CSVARHRGSYNEQFF.